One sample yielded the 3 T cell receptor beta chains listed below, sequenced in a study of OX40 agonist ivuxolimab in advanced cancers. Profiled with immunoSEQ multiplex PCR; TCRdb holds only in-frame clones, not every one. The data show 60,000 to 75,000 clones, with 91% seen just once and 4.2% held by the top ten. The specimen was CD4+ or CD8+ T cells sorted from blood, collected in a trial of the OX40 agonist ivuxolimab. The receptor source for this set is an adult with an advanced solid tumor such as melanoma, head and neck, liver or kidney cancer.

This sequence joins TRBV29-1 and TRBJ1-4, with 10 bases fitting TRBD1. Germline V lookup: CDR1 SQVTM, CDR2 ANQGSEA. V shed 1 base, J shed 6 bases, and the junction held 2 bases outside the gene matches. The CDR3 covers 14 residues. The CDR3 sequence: CSVEGTGGDEKLFF. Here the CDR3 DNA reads TGCAGCGTTGAAGGGACAGGGGGGGATGAAAAACTGTTTTTT.

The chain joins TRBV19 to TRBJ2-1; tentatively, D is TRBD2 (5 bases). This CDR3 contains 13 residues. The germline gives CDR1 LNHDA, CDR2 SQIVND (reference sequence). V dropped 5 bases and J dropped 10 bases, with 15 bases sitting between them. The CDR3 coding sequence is TGTGCCAGTAGTGTCCCTACTAGTGACGAGCAGTTCTTC. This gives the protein CASSVPTSDEQFF. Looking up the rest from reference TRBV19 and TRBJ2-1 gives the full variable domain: DGGITQSPKYLFRKEGQNVTLSCEQNLNHDAMYWYRQDPGQGLRLIYYSQIVNDFQKGDIAEGYSVSREKKESFPLTVTSAQKNPTAFYLCASSVPTSDEQFFGPGTRLTVL.

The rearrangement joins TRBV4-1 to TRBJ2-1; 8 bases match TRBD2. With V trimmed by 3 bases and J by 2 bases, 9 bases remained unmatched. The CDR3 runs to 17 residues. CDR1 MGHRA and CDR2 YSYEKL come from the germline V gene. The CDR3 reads CASSQEPLADTYNEQFF. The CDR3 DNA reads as TGCGCCAGCAGCCAGGAACCACTAGCGGATACCTACAATGAGCAGTTCTTC.